This T cell receptor beta chain was identified in a study of cytomegalovirus exposure and HLA in healthy donors. With respect to this clone: The antigen remains undetermined.

The study ran its PCR with 60 Vbeta and 13 Jbeta primers. The data were produced by immunoSEQ multiplex PCR, yet TCRdb's version contains in-frame clones alone and is incomplete. The sample yields about 170,000 clones, about 85% seen once. Whole-study findings and limits: Data from an earlier analysis indicated that most TCR beta V segments were productive either about 90% or about 30% of the time. Roughly uniform depth of sequencing across donors was assumed in presence/absence analyses.

The specimen sequenced was PBMCs. This TCR derives from a young man in good health and CMV-seropositive.

The chain's CDR3 is CAWSEQGAVGYGYTF. As DNA, the CDR3 is TGTGCCTGGAGTGAACAGGGGGCTGTGGGCTATGGCTACACCTTC. The gene calls are TRBV30 and TRBJ1-2, with 9 bases identical to TRBD1. CDR3 length equals 15 residues. Looked up from germline, CDR1 is GTSNPN and CDR2 is SVGIG (reference sequence). The ends lost 1 base at V and 4 bases at J; junction bases unmatched: 7.